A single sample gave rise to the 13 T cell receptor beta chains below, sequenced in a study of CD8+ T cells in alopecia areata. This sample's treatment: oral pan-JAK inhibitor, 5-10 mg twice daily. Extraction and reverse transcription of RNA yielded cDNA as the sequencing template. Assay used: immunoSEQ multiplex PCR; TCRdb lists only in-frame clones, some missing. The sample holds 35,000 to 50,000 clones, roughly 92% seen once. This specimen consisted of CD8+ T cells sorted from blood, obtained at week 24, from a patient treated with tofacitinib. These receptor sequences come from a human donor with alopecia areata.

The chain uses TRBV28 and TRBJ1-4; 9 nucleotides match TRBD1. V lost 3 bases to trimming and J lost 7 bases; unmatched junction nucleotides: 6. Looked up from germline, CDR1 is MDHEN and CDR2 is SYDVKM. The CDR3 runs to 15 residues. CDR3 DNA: TGTGCCAGCAGTTTTTCCGACAGGGGGAGTGAAAAACTGTTTTTT. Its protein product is CASSFSDRGSEKLFF.

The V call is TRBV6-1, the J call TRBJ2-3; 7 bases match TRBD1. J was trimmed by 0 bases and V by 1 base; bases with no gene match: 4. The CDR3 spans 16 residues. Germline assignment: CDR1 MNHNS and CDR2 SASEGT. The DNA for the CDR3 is TGTGCCAGCAGTGAAGACACACAGGGGAGCACAGATACGCAGTATTTT. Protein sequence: CASSEDTQGSTDTQYF.

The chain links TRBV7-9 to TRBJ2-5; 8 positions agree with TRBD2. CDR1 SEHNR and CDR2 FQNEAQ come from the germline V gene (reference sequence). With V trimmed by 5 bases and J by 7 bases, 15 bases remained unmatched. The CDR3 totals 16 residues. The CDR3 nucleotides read TGTGCCAGCAGCACGCCGGCGGGGGGCCTCGGAGGGACCCAGTACTTC. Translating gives CASSTPAGGLGGTQYF.

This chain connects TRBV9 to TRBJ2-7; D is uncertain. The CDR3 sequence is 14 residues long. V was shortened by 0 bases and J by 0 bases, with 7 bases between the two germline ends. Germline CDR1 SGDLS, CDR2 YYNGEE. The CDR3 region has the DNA TGTGCCAGCAGCGTAGACTGGAACTCCTACGAGCAGTACTTC. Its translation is CASSVDWNSYEQYF.

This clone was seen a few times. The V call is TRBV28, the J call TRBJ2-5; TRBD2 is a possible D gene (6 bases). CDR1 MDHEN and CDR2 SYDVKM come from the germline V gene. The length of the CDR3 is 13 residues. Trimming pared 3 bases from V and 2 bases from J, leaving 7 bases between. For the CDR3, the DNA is TGTGCCAGCAGTTTTGGAGGGCAAGAGACCCAGTACTTC. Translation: CASSFGGQETQYF.

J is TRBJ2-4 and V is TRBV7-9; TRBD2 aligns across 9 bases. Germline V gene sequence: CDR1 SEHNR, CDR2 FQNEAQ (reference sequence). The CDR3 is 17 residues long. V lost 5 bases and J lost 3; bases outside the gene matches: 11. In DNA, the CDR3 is TGTGCCAGCAGCGCGAATCTAGCGGGGCAAGGCAAAAACATTCAGTACTTC. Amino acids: CASSANLAGQGKNIQYF.

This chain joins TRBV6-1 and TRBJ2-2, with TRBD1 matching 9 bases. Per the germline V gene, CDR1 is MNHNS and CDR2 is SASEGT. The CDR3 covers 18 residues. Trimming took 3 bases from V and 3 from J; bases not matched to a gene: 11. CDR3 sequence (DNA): TGTGCCAGCAGTGATGAGGGCCGACGGACAGGGGACACCGGGGAGCTGTTTTTT. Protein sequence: CASSDEGRRTGDTGELFF.

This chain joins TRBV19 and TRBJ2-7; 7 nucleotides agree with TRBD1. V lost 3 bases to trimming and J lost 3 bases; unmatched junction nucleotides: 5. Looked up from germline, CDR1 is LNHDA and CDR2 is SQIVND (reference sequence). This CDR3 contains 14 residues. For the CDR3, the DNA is TGTGCCAGTAGTATTGGGACAGCGGTCTACGAGCAGTACTTC. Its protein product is CASSIGTAVYEQYF.

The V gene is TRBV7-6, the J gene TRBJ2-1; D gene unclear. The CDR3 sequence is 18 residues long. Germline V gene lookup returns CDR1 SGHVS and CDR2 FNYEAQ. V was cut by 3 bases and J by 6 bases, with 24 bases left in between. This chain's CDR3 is CASSFPSSAASPGNEQFF. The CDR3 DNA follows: TGTGCCAGCAGCTTCCCTTCGTCGGCAGCCTCCCCCGGCAATGAGCAGTTCTTC.

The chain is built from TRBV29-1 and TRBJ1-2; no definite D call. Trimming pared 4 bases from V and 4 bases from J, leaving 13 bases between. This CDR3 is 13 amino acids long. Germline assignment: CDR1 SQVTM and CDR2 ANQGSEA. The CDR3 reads CSVGPEGTYGYTF. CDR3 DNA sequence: TGCAGCGTTGGTCCAGAAGGAACCTATGGCTACACCTTC.

The DNA of the CDR3 is TGCAGCGTTGAAGACTGGGGACAGCCCGGACAGGGTGAGCAGTTCTTC. This gives the protein CSVEDWGQPGQGEQFF. The chain links TRBV29-1 to TRBJ2-1, with 8 bases fitting TRBD1. The CDR3 runs 16 residues. After removal of 0 bases from V and 9 bases from J, the junction contained 13 bases not matched to a gene. Germline V gene data show CDR1 as SQVTM and CDR2 as ANQGSEA.

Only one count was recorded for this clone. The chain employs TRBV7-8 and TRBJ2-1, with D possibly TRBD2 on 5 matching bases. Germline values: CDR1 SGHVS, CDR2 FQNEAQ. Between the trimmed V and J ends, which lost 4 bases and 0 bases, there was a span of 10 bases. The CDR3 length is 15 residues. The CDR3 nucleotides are TGTGCCAGCAGCTCCACCCGGGGCTCCTACAATGAGCAGTTCTTC. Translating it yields CASSSTRGSYNEQFF. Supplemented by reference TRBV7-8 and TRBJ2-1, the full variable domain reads GAGVSQSPRYKVAKRGQDVALRCDPISGHVSLFWYQQALGQGPEFLTYFQNEAQLDKSGLPSDRFFAERPEGSVSTLKIQRTQQEDSAVYLCASSSTRGSYNEQFFGPGTRLTVL.

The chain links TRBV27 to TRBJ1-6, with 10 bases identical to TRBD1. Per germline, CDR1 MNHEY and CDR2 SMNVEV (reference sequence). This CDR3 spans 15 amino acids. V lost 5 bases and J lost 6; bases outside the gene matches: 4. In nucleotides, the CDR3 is TGTGCCAGCAGTCAGGGACAGGGGAGTAATTCACCCCTCCACTTT. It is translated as CASSQGQGSNSPLHF.